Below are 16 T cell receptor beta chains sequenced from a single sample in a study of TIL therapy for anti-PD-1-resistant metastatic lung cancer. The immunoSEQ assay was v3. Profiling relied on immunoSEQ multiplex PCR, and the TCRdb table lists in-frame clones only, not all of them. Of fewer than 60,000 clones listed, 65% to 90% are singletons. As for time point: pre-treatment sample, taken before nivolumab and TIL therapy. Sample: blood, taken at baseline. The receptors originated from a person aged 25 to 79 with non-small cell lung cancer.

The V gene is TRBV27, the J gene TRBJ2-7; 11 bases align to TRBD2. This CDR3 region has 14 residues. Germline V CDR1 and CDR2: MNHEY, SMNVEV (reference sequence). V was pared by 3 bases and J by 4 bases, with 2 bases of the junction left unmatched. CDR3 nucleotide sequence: TGTGCCAGCAGTTTGGCTAGCGGGAGGTACGAGCAGTACTTC. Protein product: CASSLASGRYEQYF.

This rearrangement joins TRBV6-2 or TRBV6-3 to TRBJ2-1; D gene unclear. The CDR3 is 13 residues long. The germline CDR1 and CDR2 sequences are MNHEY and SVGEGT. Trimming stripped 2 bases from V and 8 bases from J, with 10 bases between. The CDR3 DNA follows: TGTGCCAGCAGTTACGGTGGGCCTTATGAGCAGTTCTTC. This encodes CASSYGGPYEQFF.

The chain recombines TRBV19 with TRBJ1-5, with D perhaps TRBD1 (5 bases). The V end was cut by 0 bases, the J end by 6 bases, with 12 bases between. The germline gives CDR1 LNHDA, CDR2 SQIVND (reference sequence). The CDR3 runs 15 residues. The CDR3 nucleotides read TGTGCCAGTAGTATAGAAGGGGCCCTCGTTCAGCCCCAGCATTTT. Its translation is CASSIEGALVQPQHF. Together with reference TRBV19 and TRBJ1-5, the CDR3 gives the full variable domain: DGGITQSPKYLFRKEGQNVTLSCEQNLNHDAMYWYRQDPGQGLRLIYYSQIVNDFQKGDIAEGYSVSREKKESFPLTVTSAQKNPTAFYLCASSIEGALVQPQHFGDGTRLSIL.

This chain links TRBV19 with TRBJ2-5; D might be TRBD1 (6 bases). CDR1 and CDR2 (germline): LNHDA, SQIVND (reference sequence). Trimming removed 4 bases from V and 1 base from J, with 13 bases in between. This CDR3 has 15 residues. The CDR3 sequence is CASSNTGHSQETQYF. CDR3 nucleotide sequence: TGTGCCAGTAGTAACACGGGACACTCCCAAGAGACCCAGTACTTC.

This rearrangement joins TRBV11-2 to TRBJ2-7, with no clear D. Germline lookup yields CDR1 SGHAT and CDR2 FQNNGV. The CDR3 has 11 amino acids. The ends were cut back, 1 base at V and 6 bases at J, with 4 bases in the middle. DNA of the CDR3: TGTGCCAGCAGCTTAGTATCCGAGCAGTACTTC. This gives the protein CASSLVSEQYF. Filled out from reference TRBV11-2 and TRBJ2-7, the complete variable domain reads EAGVAQSPRYKIIEKRQSVAFWCNPISGHATLYWYQQILGQGPKLLIQFQNNGVVDDSQLPKDRFSAERLKGVDSTLKIQPAKLEDSAVYLCASSLVSEQYFGPGTRLTVT.

CDR3 coding DNA: TGTGCCAGCTCACCACCGGACAGTTCACAGTATTTT. Translation gives CASSPPDSSQYF. V gene TRBV18 combines with J gene TRBJ2-3; maybe TRBD1 (6 bases). Germline V lookup: CDR1 KGHSH, CDR2 LQKENI. V lost 0 bases to trimming and J lost 12 bases, with 10 bases between them. The CDR3 has 12 amino acids.

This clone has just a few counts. The CDR3 reads CASSESRVTGELFF. The CDR3 bases are TGCGCCAGCAGTGAGTCGAGGGTAACCGGGGAGCTGTTTTTT. The chain couples TRBV10-1 to TRBJ2-2, with a tentative D call TRBD2 (5 bases). This CDR3 has 14 residues. In germline, CDR1 is WNHNN, CDR2 SYGVQD (reference sequence). Deletions cut 0 bases from V and 5 bases from J, with 7 bases between.

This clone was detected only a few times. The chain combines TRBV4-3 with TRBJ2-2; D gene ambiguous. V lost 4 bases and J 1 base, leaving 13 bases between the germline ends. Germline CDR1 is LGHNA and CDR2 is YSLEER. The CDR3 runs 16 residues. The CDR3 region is CASSPPYPENTGELFF. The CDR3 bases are TGCGCCAGCAGCCCTCCTTACCCGGAGAACACCGGGGAGCTGTTTTTT.

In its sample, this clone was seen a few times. Written as DNA, the CDR3 is TGTGCCAGCAGCCGGGAGGGGACAGTTCAGCCCCAGCATTTT. Protein: CASSREGTVQPQHF. The chain joins TRBV2 to TRBJ1-5, with TRBD1 matching 7 bases. CDR3 length equals 14 residues. V shed 6 bases and J 6 bases; nucleotides not matched to a gene: 8. CDR1 SNHLY and CDR2 FYNNEI come from the germline V gene.

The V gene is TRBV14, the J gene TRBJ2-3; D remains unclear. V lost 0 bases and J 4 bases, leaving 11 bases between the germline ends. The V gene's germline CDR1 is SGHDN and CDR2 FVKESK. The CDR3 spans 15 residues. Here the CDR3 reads CASSQDTPWPDTQYF. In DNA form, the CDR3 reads TGTGCCAGCAGCCAAGATACCCCCTGGCCAGATACGCAGTATTTT.

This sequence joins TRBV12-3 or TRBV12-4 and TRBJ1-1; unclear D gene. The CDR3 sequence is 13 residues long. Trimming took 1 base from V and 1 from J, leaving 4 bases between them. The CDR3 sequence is CASSLVGNTEAFF. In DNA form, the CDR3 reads TGTGCCAGCAGTTTAGTGGGGAACACTGAAGCTTTCTTT.

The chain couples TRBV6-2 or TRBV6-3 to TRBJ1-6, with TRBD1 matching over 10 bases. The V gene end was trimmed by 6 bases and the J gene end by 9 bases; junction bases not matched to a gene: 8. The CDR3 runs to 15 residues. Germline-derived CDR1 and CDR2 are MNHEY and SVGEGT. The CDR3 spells CASSMTGGAGSPLHF. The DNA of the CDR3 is TGTGCCAGCAGCATGACAGGGGGCGCAGGTTCACCCCTCCACTTT.

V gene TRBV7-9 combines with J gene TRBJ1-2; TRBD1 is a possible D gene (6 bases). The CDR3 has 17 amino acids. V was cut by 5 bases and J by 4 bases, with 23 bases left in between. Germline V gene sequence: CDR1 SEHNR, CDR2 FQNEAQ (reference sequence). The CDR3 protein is CASSLQSQGYRGYGYTF. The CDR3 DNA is TGTGCCAGCAGCCTTCAATCTCAGGGGTATAGAGGCTATGGCTACACCTTC.

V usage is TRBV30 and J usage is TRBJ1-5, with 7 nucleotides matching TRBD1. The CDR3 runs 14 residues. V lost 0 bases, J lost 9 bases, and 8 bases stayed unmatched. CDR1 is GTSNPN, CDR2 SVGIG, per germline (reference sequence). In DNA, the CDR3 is TGTGCCTGGAGTGTACGAGGGGGCATTACGCCCCAGCATTTT. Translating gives CAWSVRGGITPQHF.

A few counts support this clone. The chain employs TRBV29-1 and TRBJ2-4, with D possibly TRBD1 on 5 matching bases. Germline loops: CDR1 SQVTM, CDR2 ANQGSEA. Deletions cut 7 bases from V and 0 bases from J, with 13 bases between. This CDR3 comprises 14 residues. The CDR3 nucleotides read TGCAGCGCTTTAAAAGGGGAAGCCAAAAACATTCAGTACTTC. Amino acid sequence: CSALKGEAKNIQYF. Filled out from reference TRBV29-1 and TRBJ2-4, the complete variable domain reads SAVISQKPSRDICQRGTSLTIQCQVDSQVTMMFWYRQQPGQSLTLIATANQGSEATYESGFVIDKFPISRPNLTFSTLTVSNMSPEDSSIYLCSALKGEAKNIQYFGAGTRLSVL.

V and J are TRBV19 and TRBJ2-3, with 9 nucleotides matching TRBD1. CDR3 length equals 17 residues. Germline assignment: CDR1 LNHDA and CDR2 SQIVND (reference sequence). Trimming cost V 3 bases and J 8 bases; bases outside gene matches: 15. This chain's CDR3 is CASSMGTGRTGEGTQYF. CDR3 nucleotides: TGTGCCAGTAGTATGGGGACAGGGAGGACCGGCGAGGGTACGCAGTATTTT.